The 25 T cell receptor beta chains in this list originate from one sample, sequenced in a study of metastatic and nonmetastatic thyroid tumors (dated by TCRdb to about 2020). No patient had received any treatment before thyroid surgery. Receptors were amplified or captured by PCR. The instrument given in TCRdb is Illumina HiSeq 4000. TCRdb cleaned the public reads at Q25 with fastp, built clones with MiXCR and kept in-frame beta chains. This sample comprises approximately 26,000 clones, 20% to 30% of them detected only once. Clones ranked in the top ten supply 5.5% to 7% of the sample. Source material: blood. These TCRs come from a female donor with papillary thyroid cancer or a benign thyroid nodule (not recorded which). Some clones in this sample may be carry-over from other donors' samples.

By sample share, this clone is medium-sized. Here the CDR3 reads CASSPTGGTGELFF. The CDR3 DNA reads TGTGCCAGTAGCCCGACGGGGGGCACCGGGGAGCTGTTTTTT. The chain combines TRBV19 with TRBJ2-2, with 7 bases matching TRBD2. The CDR3 covers 14 residues. V dropped 6 bases and J dropped 4; count of bases not matched to a gene: 5. From germline, CDR1 is LNHDA and CDR2 SQIVND (reference sequence).

This clone is labeled as medium-sized. Other DNA sequences in this sample translate to the same CDR3. The V gene is TRBV6-5, the J gene TRBJ2-1; a weak D match, TRBD1 (5 bases). This CDR3 contains 15 residues. V was shortened by 2 bases and J by 0 bases, with 8 bases between the two germline ends. CDR1 and CDR2 (germline): MNHEY, SVGAGI. CDR3 sequence: CASSYGAGSYNEQFF. CDR3 nucleotides: TGTGCCAGCAGTTACGGGGCAGGCTCCTACAATGAGCAGTTCTTC.

This clone appeared many times. The V gene is TRBV2, the J gene TRBJ1-1; possible D gene TRBD1, 5 bases. The CDR3 contains 13 residues. The germline CDR1 and CDR2 sequences are SNHLY and FYNNEI. Trimming left V 6 bases short and J 4 bases short, with 12 bases between. The CDR3 DNA reads as TGTGCCAGCAGCGGGGGGTTCGGCACTGAAGCTTTCTTT. This encodes CASSGGFGTEAFF.

V gene TRBV20-1 combines with J gene TRBJ2-3, with a tentative D call TRBD2 (7 bases). Between the trimmed V and J ends, which lost 0 bases and 0 bases, there was a span of 13 bases. This CDR3 has 16 amino acids. CDR1 DFQATT and CDR2 SNEGSKA come from the germline V gene (reference sequence). The CDR3 DNA sequence: TGCAGTGCTAGAGATGCGAGCGGGACAAGCACAGATACGCAGTATTTT. This encodes CSARDASGTSTDTQYF.

At least ten counts were recorded for this clone. This chain links TRBV3-1 with TRBJ1-1; D unclear. V lost 4 bases and J 0 bases, leaving 3 bases between the germline ends. The germline gives CDR1 LGHDT, CDR2 YNNKEL (reference sequence). The CDR3 consists of 12 residues. CDR3 amino acids: CASSPLNTEAFF. CDR3 in DNA: TGTGCCAGCAGCCCCCTGAACACTGAAGCTTTCTTT.

CDR3 nucleotides: TGTGCCAGCAGGGCAGGGGGCCAGGGTGGCTACACCTTC. Protein: CASRAGGQGGYTF. The V call is TRBV6-1, the J call TRBJ1-2, with 8 positions matching TRBD1. With 6 bases clipped from V and 7 bases from J, the junction kept 7 bases outside the gene matches. The CDR3 extends over 13 amino acids. Germline CDR1 reads MNHNS; CDR2 reads SASEGT.

The rearrangement links TRBV20-1 to TRBJ2-3; D remains ambiguous. The CDR3 length is 12 residues. Trimming pared 2 bases from V and 4 bases from J, leaving 7 bases between. Germline V gene data show CDR1 as DFQATT and CDR2 as SNEGSKA (reference sequence). Here the CDR3 DNA reads TGCAGTGCTAGAAGCCAAGCAGATACGCAGTATTTT. Translated, it gives CSARSQADTQYF.

Many counts were recorded for this clone. The gene calls are TRBV2 and TRBJ2-3; weak D call: TRBD2 (5 bases). Germline CDR1 reads SNHLY; CDR2 reads FYNNEI. V was cut by 6 bases and J by 6 bases, with 10 bases left in between. This CDR3 comprises 12 residues. The chain's CDR3 is CASSKGSDTQYF. The CDR3 bases are TGTGCCAGCAGCAAAGGGAGCGATACGCAGTATTTT.

This clone was observed at least ten times. V usage is TRBV3-1 and J usage is TRBJ2-3, with a possible D match to TRBD2 (5 bases). The germline V gene encodes CDR1 LGHDT and CDR2 YNNKEL (reference sequence). The V end lost 4 bases, the J end lost 8 bases, and 19 bases lay between the germline ends. This CDR3 spans 15 amino acids. The CDR3 here is CASSLGPQKGATQYF. In DNA form, the CDR3 reads TGTGCCAGCAGCCTTGGCCCTCAAAAGGGAGCTACGCAGTATTTT.

In regard to this clone: The junction departs from germline at one end; a sequencing error may be responsible. This sequence joins TRBV10-2 and TRBJ1-5, with D possibly being TRBD1 (5 bases). The germline gives CDR1 WSHSY, CDR2 SAAADI. This CDR3 contains 16 residues. This CDR3 is CAGSDDSQTFNRPQHF. The CDR3 DNA reads TGCGCCGGCAGTGACGACAGTCAAACTTTCAATCGGCCCCAGCATTTT.

This rearrangement joins TRBV7-6 to TRBJ2-1; D gene ambiguous. The ends were cut back, 1 base at V and 0 bases at J, with 7 bases in the middle. Germline V CDR1 and CDR2: SGHVS, FNYEAQ. CDR3 size: 15 residues. Here the CDR3 reads CASSLERGSYNEQFF. The CDR3 DNA is TGTGCCAGCAGCTTAGAGAGAGGCTCCTACAATGAGCAGTTCTTC.

This clone showed up just a few times. The chain links TRBV27 to TRBJ2-5; a possible D gene is TRBD1 (7 bases). CDR3 length: 14 amino acids. Germline CDR1 and CDR2: MNHEY and SMNVEV (reference sequence). The V gene lost 10 bases and the J gene lost 2 bases, with 17 bases spanning the gap. CDR3 DNA: TGTGCCACCGGGCCAGGGGGGTTACAAGAGACCCAGTACTTC. It encodes CATGPGGLQETQYF.

The chain combines TRBV30 with TRBJ1-4, with 11 bases identical to TRBD1. The ends lost 5 bases at V and 8 bases at J; junction bases unmatched: 4. This CDR3 comprises 13 residues. Germline lookup yields CDR1 GTSNPN and CDR2 SVGIG (reference sequence). CDR3 sequence: CAWDRDRGEKLFF. In nucleotides, the CDR3 is TGTGCCTGGGACCGGGACAGGGGGGAAAAACTGTTTTTT.

By share, this clone ranks as medium-sized. This rearrangement joins TRBV2 to TRBJ2-7, with D unclear. The CDR3 has 13 amino acids. V lost 1 base and J 3 bases, leaving 7 bases between the germline ends. The germline V gene has CDR1 SNHLY and CDR2 FYNNEI. CDR3 DNA: TGTGCCAGCAGTGAAGACCGGATCTACGAGCAGTACGTC. This encodes CASSEDRIYEQYV.

The sample holds a few counts of this clone. The rearrangement joins TRBV12-3 or TRBV12-4 to TRBJ2-2; 7 nucleotides agree with TRBD2. V shed 10 bases, J shed 5 bases, and the junction held 13 bases outside the gene matches. The CDR3 sequence is 15 residues long. CDR3 nucleotide sequence: TGTGCCACCACGGTTTTGGCGGGGGAAACCGGGGAGCTGTTTTTT. This sequence encodes CATTVLAGETGELFF.

Concerning this clone: A read error may explain this, as a much larger clone is one base away. CDR3 nucleotide sequence: TGTGCCAGCATCTTGGTCGGGATTGACCCCCACGAGCAGTACGTC. It translates to CASILVGIDPHEQYV. V usage is TRBV5-6 and J usage is TRBJ2-7, with D possibly being TRBD2 (5 bases). CDR3 length equals 15 residues. Germline values: CDR1 SGHDT, CDR2 YYEEEE.

This clone was detected ten times or more. The V and J genes are TRBV9 and TRBJ2-1; either TRBD1 or TRBD2 may fit D (5 bases each). The CDR3 is 15 amino acids. The V end was cut by 3 bases, the J end by 4 bases, with 14 bases between. Germline V lookup: CDR1 SGDLS, CDR2 YYNGEE. The CDR3 nucleotides read TGTGCCAGCAGCGAGGGACCGCAACCTTACAATGAGCAGTTCTTC. This gives the protein CASSEGPQPYNEQFF.

Within the sample, this clone is medium-sized (0.01 to 0.1%). This rearrangement joins TRBV6-1 to TRBJ1-5; 9 bases match TRBD1. The V gene's germline CDR1 is MNHNS and CDR2 SASEGT. V lost 6 bases and J lost 2; bases outside the gene matches: 2. The CDR3 spans 14 residues. The CDR3 DNA is TGTGCCAGCAGGGACAGGGGCGGCAATCAGCCCCAGCATTTT. Its protein product is CASRDRGGNQPQHF.

This clone is medium-sized within its sample. This rearrangement joins TRBV28 to TRBJ1-1, with 11 bases lining up with TRBD1. The CDR3 totals 15 residues. Germline assignment: CDR1 MDHEN and CDR2 SYDVKM. The trim removed 5 bases at V and 1 base at J, leaving 3 bases unmatched. This CDR3 is CASSGQGAPNTEAFF. The CDR3 region has the DNA TGTGCCAGCAGTGGACAGGGGGCACCGAACACTGAAGCTTTCTTT.

In its sample, this clone was seen many times. This may come from a read error, since a much larger clone is one base off. J is TRBJ1-1 and V is TRBV7-2; no definite D call. CDR3 size: 14 residues. Germline CDR1 and CDR2: SGHTA and FQGNSA. CDR3 in amino acids: CASTNPGVNAEAFF. Here the CDR3 DNA reads TGTGCCAGCACCAATCCCGGGGTGAACGCTGAAGCTTTCTTT.

This clone was found once. The chain links TRBV5-1 to TRBJ2-1; 10 positions match TRBD1. Germline V gives CDR1 SGHRS, CDR2 YFSETQ. Trimming at V came to 0 bases and at J to 6 bases, leaving 9 bases not matched to a gene. The CDR3 is 17 residues long. The CDR3 protein is CASSLGWRDRGTNEQFF. CDR3 nucleotide sequence: TGCGCCAGCAGCTTGGGATGGCGGGACAGGGGAACCAATGAGCAGTTCTTC.

There are many counts of this clone. A single base separates this from a much larger clone, so it may be a read error. The CDR3 carries no conserved terminal phenylalanine or tryptophan, so it likely arises from a read error. The CDR3 here is CAIRVNINTEAFL. The CDR3 coding sequence is TGTGCCATCAGAGTGAACATCAACACTGAAGCTTTCCTT. V is TRBV10-3 and J is TRBJ1-1; unclear D gene. Per germline, CDR1 ENHRY and CDR2 SYGVKD. Trimming removed 6 bases from V and 2 bases from J, with 10 bases in between. This CDR3 has 13 amino acids.

This clone ranks as medium-sized. CDR3 sequence (DNA): TGTGCCAGCAGTGAAGACAGGGGGCCTGATGAAGCTTTCTTT. It encodes CASSEDRGPDEAFF. The V and J genes are TRBV6-1 and TRBJ1-1, with 9 bases identical to TRBD1. Germline lookup yields CDR1 MNHNS and CDR2 SASEGT. This CDR3 region has 14 residues. The J segment lost 7 bases and the V segment lost 1 base, leaving 4 bases of the junction unmatched.

The genes are TRBV7-2 and TRBJ2-6; D possibly corresponds to TRBD1 (5 bases). Germline CDR1 reads SGHTA; CDR2 reads FQGNSA. CDR3 length: 15 amino acids. Trimming shortened V by 1 base and J by 16 bases, and 20 bases separated the two germline ends. The DNA for the CDR3 is TGTGCCAGCAGCTTAGTAGTCTCTGGGGCCAAAGTACTGACTTTC. It is translated as CASSLVVSGAKVLTF.

This clone has ten or more counts. The J gene is TRBJ1-2, the V gene TRBV7-8; no firm D call. V lost 5 bases, J lost 3 bases, and 16 bases lay in between. Germline assignment: CDR1 SGHVS and CDR2 FQNEAQ. CDR3 length: 15 amino acids. The CDR3 DNA sequence: TGTGCCAGCAGCCCCCAGTCCCCTGGGCACTATGGCTACACCTTC. It yields the protein CASSPQSPGHYGYTF.